Below, one T cell receptor (beta chain) is given with its context. Its antigen is currently unknown. The protocol was immunoSEQ multiplex PCR, while the TCRdb copy is restricted to in-frame clones and leaves out a portion. This table holds some 130,000 clones, 92% found once. This record belongs to a study of T cell responses to AZD1222 COVID-19 vaccine. Study-wide findings and caveats: Donors were largely white British and mainly female; clonal diversity was possibly underestimated. Seropositive status at baseline applied to only 5 or 6 AZD1222 recipients. Close to half of spike-specific TCRs reportedly recognize unmutated variant regions. Spike was spanned by vaccine-associated CD4 TCRs, with dominance at 160-218 and 743-854.

Between the trimmed V and J ends, which lost 5 bases and 0 bases, there was a span of 18 bases. This CDR3 has 17 residues. Germline V gene lookup returns CDR1 SEHNR and CDR2 FQNEAQ (reference sequence). This chain links TRBV7-9 with TRBJ2-3, with a tentative D call TRBD1 (5 bases). The specimen was peripheral blood, collected 28 days after the second AZD1222 dose. This receptor was obtained from an adult who received the AZD1222 COVID-19 vaccine. CDR3 sequence: CASSINFRVTSTDTQYF. CDR3 sequence (DNA): TGTGCCAGCAGCATAAACTTCAGGGTAACTAGCACAGATACGCAGTATTTT.